A selection of T cell receptor beta chains follows, all from one sample in a study of HIV-infected patients and healthy controls. TCRdb analysed the 5' RACE reads with MiXCR anew, one entry per CDR3 protein. This sample has about 64,000 distinct CDR3 sequences, with 15% to 20% found just once. The sequenced sample consisted of CD4+ T cells from blood. These receptors were collected from a human donor in good health. Both conserved end residues are part of each CDR3. D genes are given only for firm matches. Size is stated for part of the rows, as once, few or many counts, or as a class when the clone is expanded.

j_call d_call clone_size v_call cdr3_nt cdr3_aa
TRBJ2-2 . . TRBV13 TGTGCCAGCAGATATCTGGGGAACACCGGGGAGCTGTTTTTT CASRYLGNTGELFF
TRBJ1-1 . many TRBV7-8 TGTGCCAGCAGCTTAAAGGGGGCTGAAGCTTTCTTT CASSLKGAEAFF
TRBJ1-6 . few TRBV9 TGTGCCAGCAGCGTAGAGAATTCACCCCTCCACTTT CASSVENSPLHF
TRBJ1-1 . many TRBV5-1 TGCGCCAGCAGCTTGGGGCGGACAGCTTTGGACACTGAAGCTTTCTTT CASSLGRTALDTEAFF
TRBJ2-5 TRBD1 . TRBV20-1 TGCAGTGCTAGAGCCCGGACAGGGGAAGAGACCCAGTACTTC CSARARTGEETQYF
TRBJ2-1 TRBD2 many TRBV6-5 TGTGCCAGCAGTTACCGACTTTTGCGGGAGAGGGGTGAGCAGTTCTTC CASSYRLLRERGEQFF
TRBJ2-3 TRBD1 . TRBV5-5 TGTGCCAGCACCCCAGACAGGGTTTGGATCCGCACAGATACGCAGTATTTT CASTPDRVWIRTDTQYF
TRBJ2-1 TRBD1 few TRBV6-2/TRBV6-3 TGTGCCAGCAGTAACGGACAGGGCCGAACTGACAATGAGCAGTTCTTC CASSNGQGRTDNEQFF
TRBJ1-4 TRBD1 . TRBV19 TGTGCCAGTAGTAGAGGGGGGACAGGGGGCATTAATGAAAAACTGTTTTTT CASSRGGTGGINEKLFF
TRBJ1-5 . many TRBV12-3/TRBV12-4 TGTGCCAGCAGCTGGGGGGAGGGCGGATGGCAGCCCCAGCATTTT CASSWGEGGWQPQHF
TRBJ2-3 . many TRBV7-2 TGTGCCAGCAGCCTAGAGAACACAGATACGCAGTATTTT CASSLENTDTQYF
TRBJ2-6 . . TRBV12-3/TRBV12-4 TGTGCCAGCAGTCCCGGGGTAACCGGGGCCAACGTCCTGACTTTC CASSPGVTGANVLTF
TRBJ2-3 . many TRBV9 TGTGCCAGCAGCGTCCAGGGGTCCGCGAGGGCAGATACGCAGTATTTT CASSVQGSARADTQYF
TRBJ2-1 TRBD2 many TRBV12-3/TRBV12-4 TGTGCCAGCAGTTTTGGACTAGCGGGGAGCTCCTACAATGAGCAGTTCTTC CASSFGLAGSSYNEQFF
TRBJ1-4 . many TRBV29-1 TGCAGCGGGAAGCAGGGGAATGAAAAACTGTTTTTT CSGKQGNEKLFF
TRBJ2-3 . few TRBV24-1 TGTGCCACCAGGGAGACAGGGACTACCAGTACGCAGTATTTT CATRETGTTSTQYF